The 20 T cell receptor beta chains presented below share a single source sample, sequenced in a study of brain T cells in children with intractable seizures. Profiling relied on immunoSEQ multiplex PCR, and the TCRdb table lists in-frame clones only, not all of them. The sample lists about 120,000 clones, roughly 94% occurring once. This specimen was peripheral blood, taken at surgery. These receptors were collected from a boy under two years old with hemimegalencephaly and intractable seizures.

The chain combines TRBV5-1 with TRBJ2-7, with 8 positions matching TRBD2. CDR1 and CDR2 (germline): SGHRS, YFSETQ. The CDR3 is 15 residues long. The V gene end was trimmed by 0 bases and the J gene end by 2 bases; junction bases not matched to a gene: 4. The CDR3 nucleotides read TGCGCCAGCAGCTTGGCTACGGGAGGGCCCTACGAGCAGTACTTC. Protein sequence: CASSLATGGPYEQYF.

The rearrangement links TRBV10-3 to TRBJ2-1, with TRBD2 matching over 12 bases. Germline trimming cut 0 bases from V and 8 bases from J; bases unmatched to any gene: 8. Germline CDR1 ENHRY, CDR2 SYGVKD. CDR3 size: 17 residues. CDR3 sequence reads: CAISESKLAGGGDEQFF. CDR3 sequence (DNA): TGTGCCATCAGTGAGTCGAAACTAGCGGGAGGCGGGGATGAGCAGTTCTTC.

In DNA, the CDR3 is TGTGCCAGTCGAGTAGCGGGAGGGGTGGAGACCCAGTACTTC. Its translation is CASRVAGGVETQYF. The J gene is TRBJ2-5, the V gene TRBV7-2, with 11 positions matching TRBD2. CDR1 is SGHTA and CDR2 is FQGNSA in the germline V gene. J was trimmed by 5 bases and V by 9 bases; bases with no gene match: 8. This CDR3 is built from 14 residues.

About this clone itself: Germline and junction disagree at one end, which may indicate a read error. The V gene is TRBV4-1, the J gene TRBJ2-1, with D possibly matching TRBD2 (5 bases). Looked up from germline, CDR1 is MGHRA and CDR2 is YSYEKL. The CDR3 length is 13 residues. The CDR3 DNA is TGCGCCAGCAGCCACATAACTGGGAGCACAATGGTCTTC. This codes for CASSHITGSTMVF.

The chain recombines TRBV19 with TRBJ1-3; D call uncertain. The CDR3 contains 13 residues. V was trimmed by 10 bases and J by 0 bases, leaving 10 bases between them. Germline assignment: CDR1 LNHDA and CDR2 SQIVND (reference sequence). CDR3 sequence (DNA): TGTGCCAACCAGGTCAGCTCTGGAAACACCATATATTTT. It specifies CANQVSSGNTIYF.

The rearrangement links TRBV5-1 to TRBJ1-2; D perhaps matches TRBD1 (5 bases). Germline V gives CDR1 SGHRS, CDR2 YFSETQ. The CDR3 runs 13 residues. V was pared by 4 bases and J by 4 bases, with 11 bases between. CDR3 nucleotide sequence: TGCGCCAGCAGCCCGACAGTGTCCTATGGCTACACCTTC. This codes for CASSPTVSYGYTF.

This rearrangement joins TRBV19 to TRBJ1-1; D gene uncertain. The germline V gene encodes CDR1 LNHDA and CDR2 SQIVND (reference sequence). The CDR3 has 12 residues. Trimming took 5 bases from V and 12 from J, leaving 16 bases between them. CDR3 loop: CASSSQTRITFF. DNA of the CDR3: TGTGCCAGTAGTTCCCAAACTAGGATAACTTTCTTT.

The chain joins TRBV18 to TRBJ1-2; D ambiguous. CDR1 and CDR2 (germline): KGHSH, LQKENI. Trimming removed 0 bases at V and 2 bases at J, with 7 bases between. CDR3 size: 14 residues. CDR3: CASSPPQTNYGYTF. In nucleotides, the CDR3 is TGTGCCAGCTCACCACCTCAGACGAACTATGGCTACACCTTC.

This sequence joins TRBV7-9 and TRBJ2-5; a weak D match, TRBD2 (6 bases). The germline V gene encodes CDR1 SEHNR and CDR2 FQNEAQ (reference sequence). V was trimmed by 5 bases and J by 5 bases, leaving 15 bases between them. CDR3 size: 14 residues. The DNA for the CDR3 is TGTGCCAGCAGCCCCGGGGGAGGCGGGGAGACCCAGTACTTC. Translation: CASSPGGGGETQYF.

V and J are TRBV5-1 and TRBJ2-3, with D maybe TRBD2 (5 bases). The germline gives CDR1 SGHRS, CDR2 YFSETQ. The CDR3 spans 16 residues. V lost 0 bases and J 0 bases, leaving 11 bases between the germline ends. CDR3 nucleotides: TGCGCCAGCAGCTTGGGGCTAGCAACGAGCACAGATACGCAGTATTTT. Its protein product is CASSLGLATSTDTQYF.

The chain employs TRBV6-5 and TRBJ2-7; tentatively, D is TRBD1 (6 bases). V lost 2 bases and J 3 bases, leaving 11 bases between the germline ends. The CDR3 runs 14 residues. The V gene's germline CDR1 is MNHEY and CDR2 SVGAGI. CDR3 amino acids: CASSYDPDSYEQYF. In DNA, the CDR3 is TGTGCCAGCAGTTACGACCCGGACAGCTACGAGCAGTACTTC.

The chain joins TRBV7-9 to TRBJ2-5; 7 bases line up with TRBD2. J lost 5 bases, V lost 5 bases, and 14 bases had no gene match. This CDR3 is 16 amino acids long. Germline V lookup: CDR1 SEHNR, CDR2 FQNEAQ (reference sequence). The CDR3, as DNA: TGTGCCAGCAGCCGGTTTGGCGGGAGAAGTCAGGAGACCCAGTACTTC. It codes for CASSRFGGRSQETQYF.

This sequence joins TRBV9 and TRBJ2-6; D call uncertain. The V end lost 0 bases, the J end lost 9 bases, and 7 bases lay between the germline ends. The CDR3 contains 13 residues. CDR1 and CDR2 from the germline V gene are SGDLS and YYNGEE. CDR3 sequence reads: CASSVGSVNVLTF. The DNA for the CDR3 is TGTGCCAGCAGCGTAGGCTCCGTCAACGTCCTGACTTTC.

The rearrangement uses TRBV28 and TRBJ2-1; D is possibly TRBD1 (6 bases). The length of the CDR3 is 13 residues. CDR1 and CDR2 from the germline V gene are MDHEN and SYDVKM. Between the trimmed V and J ends, which lost 3 bases and 10 bases, there was a span of 13 bases. CDR3 in amino acids: CASSFMDRFEQFF. For the CDR3, the DNA is TGTGCCAGCAGTTTCATGGACAGATTCGAGCAGTTCTTC.

This rearrangement joins TRBV20-1 to TRBJ2-4; D not resolved. V was shortened by 4 bases and J by 8 bases, with 9 bases between the two germline ends. This CDR3 is built from 11 residues. In germline, CDR1 is DFQATT, CDR2 SNEGSKA (reference sequence). The CDR3 sequence: CSATHPDIQYF. In DNA, the CDR3 is TGCAGTGCTACCCATCCCGACATTCAGTACTTC.

The J gene is TRBJ2-2, the V gene TRBV30; D uncertain. The CDR3 consists of 14 residues. Germline CDR1 GTSNPN, CDR2 SVGIG (reference sequence). V was shortened by 4 bases and J by 3 bases, with 12 bases between the two germline ends. The CDR3 DNA follows: TGTGCCTGGACCCGATCCTCCTACACCGGGGAGCTGTTTTTT. This gives the protein CAWTRSSYTGELFF.

This chain connects TRBV12-3 or TRBV12-4 to TRBJ1-6, with a possible D match to TRBD1 (5 bases). The length of the CDR3 is 13 residues. With 0 bases removed from V and 11 bases from J, the gap between germline ends came to 8 bases. The CDR3 DNA reads TGTGCCAGCAGTTTAGCGGGGGGGACACCCCTCCACTTT. This codes for CASSLAGGTPLHF.

This chain joins TRBV18 and TRBJ2-7, with TRBD1 identical over 7 bases. J lost 10 bases, V lost 1 base, and 13 bases had no gene match. The CDR3 runs 15 residues. Germline V CDR1 and CDR2: KGHSH, LQKENI. CDR3 in amino acids: CASSPRLSDRVEQYF. CDR3 nucleotides: TGTGCCAGCTCACCACGTCTCAGTGACAGGGTGGAACAGTACTTC. Full variable domain (missing parts from reference TRBV18 and TRBJ2-7): NAGVMQNPRHLVRRRGQEARLRCSPMKGHSHVYWYRQLPEEGLKFMVYLQKENIIDESGMPKERFSAEFPKEGPSILRIQQVVRGDSAAYFCASSPRLSDRVEQYFGPGTRLTVT.

The chain uses TRBV6-2 or TRBV6-3 and TRBJ2-2, with 9 bases identical to TRBD2. The trim removed 6 bases at V and 6 bases at J, leaving 8 bases unmatched. Germline V gives CDR1 MNHEY, CDR2 SVGEGT. The CDR3 is 15 residues long. The CDR3 protein is CASSLSGSGAGELFF. CDR3 coding DNA: TGTGCCAGCAGCCTTAGCGGGAGTGGTGCCGGGGAGCTGTTTTTT.

The genes are TRBV25-1 and TRBJ2-7; TRBD2 is a possible D gene (5 bases). This CDR3 contains 14 residues. Germline lookup yields CDR1 MGHDK and CDR2 SYGVNS. The V end lost 4 bases, the J end lost 3 bases, and 13 bases lay between the germline ends. The CDR3 DNA is TGTGCCAGCAGTGGGAGGACCTCTTGCTACGAGCAGTACTTC. Translated, it gives CASSGRTSCYEQYF.